Each of the 30 T cell receptor beta chains below was sequenced from the same sample in a study of Ad26.COV2.S vaccination and SARS-CoV-2 variants. The protocol was immunoSEQ multiplex PCR, while the TCRdb copy is restricted to in-frame clones and leaves out a portion. The repertoire includes under 550,000 clones, roughly 90% of them detected once, and roughly an eighth sits in the top ten. As for treatment: some 20 received Ad26.COV2.S at low or high dose, single or two shots; about 5 received placebo; per-sample allocation not given. Specimen acquisition occurred on day 63 following the initial vaccine or placebo injection. The source was peripheral blood, collected in a trial of Ad26.COV2.S vaccine versus placebo. The receptors originated from a person aged 18 to 65 who received the Ad26.COV2.S COVID-19 vaccine or a placebo.

The J gene is TRBJ2-1, the V gene TRBV12-3 or TRBV12-4; no clear D gene. The length of the CDR3 is 12 residues. V was trimmed by 6 bases and J by 7 bases, leaving 10 bases between them. The CDR3 reads CASSPDLNEQFF. In DNA, the CDR3 is TGTGCCAGCAGCCCGGACCTAAATGAGCAGTTCTTC.

CDR3 sequence: CASSPSPTGLETQYF. The CDR3 bases are TGTGCCAGCTCACCCTCCCCGACAGGGTTGGAGACCCAGTACTTC. The V gene is TRBV18, the J gene TRBJ2-5; 7 nucleotides line up with TRBD1. Germline values: CDR1 KGHSH, CDR2 LQKENI. The CDR3 has 15 amino acids. V lost 3 bases to trimming and J lost 5 bases; unmatched junction nucleotides: 9.

The chain joins TRBV3-1 (or the pseudogene TRBV3-2) to TRBJ1-1; the match to TRBD1 covers 7 bases. Germline CDR1 is LGHDT and CDR2 is YNNKEL (reference sequence). Trimming at V came to 5 bases and at J to 6 bases, leaving 9 bases not matched to a gene. CDR3 length: 14 amino acids. CDR3 DNA: TGTGCCAGCAGCTCACAGGGGAGAGGAGCTGAAGCTTTCTTT. It encodes CASSSQGRGAEAFF.

The chain links TRBV27 to TRBJ1-1; maybe TRBD1 (5 bases). This CDR3 is built from 11 residues. V lost 8 bases, J lost 8 bases, and 12 bases lay in between. Germline CDR1 reads MNHEY; CDR2 reads SMNVEV (reference sequence). CDR3 in amino acids: CASGLRGEAFF. CDR3 nucleotide sequence: TGTGCCAGCGGGTTGCGGGGGGAAGCTTTCTTT.

With respect to this clone: With a much larger clone just one base away, this may be a read error. V gene TRBV28 combines with J gene TRBJ1-5, with D hard to call. Germline values: CDR1 MDHEN, CDR2 SYDVKM. This CDR3 has 13 amino acids. V lost 4 bases, J lost 0 bases, and 4 bases lay in between. The DNA of the CDR3 is TGTGCCAGCAGTTACAGTAGCAATCAGCCCCAGCATTTT. Its protein product is CASSYSSNQPQHF. The entire variable domain, with the rest obtained from reference TRBV28 and TRBJ1-5, is as follows: DVKVTQSSRYLVKRTGEKVFLECVQDMDHENMFWYRQDPGLGLRLIYFSYDVKMKEKGDIPEGYSVSREKKERFSLILESASTNQTSMYLCASSYSSNQPQHFGDGTRLSIL.

The chain joins TRBV6-5 to TRBJ2-1; 7 bases agree with TRBD2. CDR1 is MNHEY, CDR2 SVGAGI, per germline. With 0 bases clipped from V and 2 bases from J, the junction kept 4 bases outside the gene matches. The CDR3 loop spans 16 amino acids. CDR3 loop: CASSYSTAGTYNEQFF. CDR3 coding DNA: TGTGCCAGCAGTTACTCGACAGCGGGAACCTACAATGAGCAGTTCTTC.

The sample holds one count of this clone. V gene TRBV7-7 combines with J gene TRBJ2-1, with D possibly TRBD2 on 6 matching bases. Trimming took 2 bases from V and 0 from J, leaving 8 bases between them. CDR3 size: 15 residues. In germline, CDR1 is SSHAT, CDR2 FNYEAQ (reference sequence). In nucleotides, the CDR3 is TGTGCCAGCAGCTTAAAAGCGGGCTCCTACAATGAGCAGTTCTTC. Translating it yields CASSLKAGSYNEQFF.

The chain employs TRBV2 and TRBJ2-5; D not certain. Germline V gene lookup returns CDR1 SNHLY and CDR2 FYNNEI. Trimming took off 2 bases at V and 1 base at J, with 11 bases between the two ends. The CDR3 totals 15 residues. This chain's CDR3 is CASSEKPPLQETQYF. Written as DNA, the CDR3 is TGTGCCAGCAGTGAAAAGCCTCCCCTCCAAGAGACCCAGTACTTC.

This rearrangement joins TRBV6-1 to TRBJ2-5, with D hard to call. The CDR3 covers 14 residues. V was cut by 1 base and J by 9 bases, with 15 bases left in between. Germline V gene lookup returns CDR1 MNHNS and CDR2 SASEGT. The CDR3 DNA sequence: TGTGCCAGCAGTGAAGGCGACTCCCGAGGAGCCCAGTACTTC. Translation gives CASSEGDSRGAQYF.

The chain couples TRBV3-1 (or the pseudogene TRBV3-2) to TRBJ2-5; D is uncertain. With 0 bases removed from V and 1 base from J, the gap between germline ends came to 12 bases. The CDR3 loop spans 16 amino acids. The germline CDR1 and CDR2 sequences are LGHDT and YNNKEL (reference sequence). The CDR3 DNA follows: TGTGCCAGCAGCCAAGACCTAGGGAACTTCCAAGAGACCCAGTACTTC. Translation: CASSQDLGNFQETQYF.

Only a few counts were recorded for this clone. CDR3 loop: CASSYRQGKTEAFF. The CDR3 nucleotides are TGTGCCAGCAGTTATAGGCAGGGAAAAACTGAAGCTTTCTTT. This chain uses TRBV6-6 with TRBJ1-1; perhaps TRBD1 as D (5 bases). V dropped 3 bases and J dropped 5 bases, with 13 bases sitting between them. The germline V gene has CDR1 MNHNY and CDR2 SVGAGI (reference sequence). The CDR3 consists of 14 residues.

The gene calls are TRBV10-2 and TRBJ1-2; perhaps TRBD1 as D (5 bases). CDR3 length: 15 amino acids. Trimming removed 0 bases from V and 2 bases from J, with 10 bases in between. Germline V gives CDR1 WSHSY, CDR2 SAAADI. CDR3 loop: CASSESGGANYGYTF. In nucleotides, the CDR3 is TGCGCCAGCAGTGAGTCGGGTGGGGCCAACTATGGCTACACCTTC.

This clone showed up just once. V is TRBV6-2 or TRBV6-3 and J is TRBJ2-7; 10 positions match TRBD2. CDR3 length equals 16 residues. Germline V gene sequence: CDR1 MNHEY, CDR2 SVGEGT. The V and J ends lost 0 bases and 7 bases, in that order; junction bases with no gene match: 9. The DNA of the CDR3 is TGTGCCAGCAGTTACTCGAAGCGGGAGGGCCTGTGGGAGCAGTACTTC. Its protein is CASSYSKREGLWEQYF.

Note on this clone: Other DNA sequences in the sample encode the same CDR3. The chain joins TRBV4-3 to TRBJ1-1; D gene unclear. The CDR3 length is 13 residues. The V end was cut by 1 base, the J end by 2 bases, with 5 bases between. CDR1 and CDR2 from the germline V gene are LGHNA and YSLEER. CDR3 sequence: CASSQGVNTEAFF. In nucleotides, the CDR3 is TGCGCCAGCAGCCAAGGAGTCAACACTGAAGCTTTCTTT.

This chain joins TRBV28 and TRBJ2-1; 9 bases line up with TRBD2. From germline, CDR1 is MDHEN and CDR2 SYDVKM. The CDR3 is 12 residues long. V was pared by 8 bases and J by 7 bases, with 3 bases of the junction left unmatched. This CDR3 is CASAGGPNEQFF. The CDR3 bases are TGTGCCAGCGCGGGGGGGCCAAATGAGCAGTTCTTC.

The chain carries TRBV5-8 and TRBJ1-2, with 8 bases fitting TRBD1. The CDR3 is 13 residues long. The V segment lost 7 bases and the J segment 9 bases; nucleotides outside the gene matches: 11. CDR1 and CDR2 from the germline V gene are SGHTS and YDEGEE. For the CDR3, the DNA is TGTGCCAGCGGACGACAGGGGTTTAGGAGCTACACCTTC. Translation: CASGRQGFRSYTF.

The chain links TRBV7-2 to TRBJ2-7; D perhaps matches TRBD2 (5 bases). Germline-derived CDR1 and CDR2 are SGHTA and FQGNSA. V was clipped by 3 bases and J by 3 bases, with 12 bases between them. This CDR3 region has 14 residues. In DNA, the CDR3 is TGTGCCAGCAGCTTTAACCCTCGGGGCTACGAGCAGTACTTC. It specifies CASSFNPRGYEQYF.

This chain uses TRBV10-3 with TRBJ1-3; no clear D. Looked up from germline, CDR1 is ENHRY and CDR2 is SYGVKD. Trimming left V 7 bases short and J 2 bases short, with 9 bases between. CDR3 length: 13 residues. The CDR3 coding sequence is TGTGCCATCATGACCGATACTGGAAACACCATATATTTT. Protein sequence: CAIMTDTGNTIYF.

The CDR3 here is CAISDGVGRSPLHF. The DNA for the CDR3 is TGTGCCATCAGTGACGGGGTCGGTCGCTCACCCCTCCACTTT. This sequence joins TRBV10-3 and TRBJ1-6; the D is unclear. The V gene's germline CDR1 is ENHRY and CDR2 SYGVKD. Between the trimmed V and J ends, which lost 3 bases and 10 bases, there was a span of 13 bases. The CDR3 is 14 residues long.

The chain combines TRBV7-9 with TRBJ2-2, with 10 bases identical to TRBD2. Germline CDR1 SEHNR, CDR2 FQNEAQ (reference sequence). Unmatched junction bases numbered 7, after V lost 3 bases and J lost 6 bases. The CDR3 length is 16 residues. In DNA, the CDR3 is TGTGCCAGCAGCTTTTGGACTAGCGGACGCCCCGGGGAGCTGTTTTTT. It specifies CASSFWTSGRPGELFF.

V usage is TRBV29-1 and J usage is TRBJ1-1; 11 nucleotides agree with TRBD1. With V trimmed by 6 bases and J by 6 bases, 18 bases remained unmatched. Germline V gene data show CDR1 as SQVTM and CDR2 as ANQGSEA. The CDR3 sequence is 17 residues long. This chain's CDR3 is CSVTANYRDRGFPEAFF. Here the CDR3 DNA reads TGCAGCGTGACCGCGAATTATAGGGACAGGGGGTTTCCTGAAGCTTTCTTT.

This clone was counted only a few times. This sequence joins TRBV19 and TRBJ1-2; D is unclear. The V and J ends lost 2 bases and 8 bases respectively, with 9 bases between them. The CDR3 sequence is 12 residues long. The V gene's germline CDR1 is LNHDA and CDR2 SQIVND (reference sequence). The chain's CDR3 is CASSIKGGGYTF. Here the CDR3 DNA reads TGTGCCAGTAGTATAAAGGGTGGAGGCTACACCTTC.

J is TRBJ2-5 and V is TRBV28; 10 bases are a match to TRBD2. Germline CDR1 and CDR2: MDHEN and SYDVKM. J gave up 2 bases and V 3 bases, and 3 bases lay outside the gene matches. There are 15 residues in the CDR3. The CDR3 loop is CASSLRTSGQETQYF. In DNA, the CDR3 is TGTGCCAGCAGTTTGAGGACTAGCGGACAAGAGACCCAGTACTTC. Complete variable domain (other parts from reference TRBV28 and TRBJ2-5): DVKVTQSSRYLVKRTGEKVFLECVQDMDHENMFWYRQDPGLGLRLIYFSYDVKMKEKGDIPEGYSVSREKKERFSLILESASTNQTSMYLCASSLRTSGQETQYFGPGTRLLVL.

Note on this clone: The junction and the germline gene differ at one end; a read error may be behind it. The rearrangement uses TRBV4-1 and TRBJ2-7, with D unresolved. The CDR3 runs 13 residues. From germline, CDR1 is MGHRA and CDR2 YSYEKL. The CDR3 DNA follows: TGCACCAGCAGCCAAGTTCAAGCCTACGAGCAGTACTTC. It codes for CTSSQVQAYEQYF.

J is TRBJ2-1 and V is TRBV3-1 (or the pseudogene TRBV3-2), with a weak D call TRBD2 (6 bases). CDR3 length equals 17 residues. CDR1 and CDR2 from the germline V gene are LGHDT and YNNKEL (reference sequence). V was shortened by 1 base and J by 5 bases, with 18 bases between the two germline ends. CDR3 region: CASSQGAASVQNNEQFF. CDR3 nucleotides: TGTGCCAGCAGCCAAGGGGCCGCTAGCGTCCAAAACAATGAGCAGTTCTTC.

The rearrangement joins TRBV6-2 or TRBV6-3 to TRBJ2-7; possibly TRBD1 for D (5 bases). The V end lost 4 bases, the J end lost 3 bases, and 7 bases lay between the germline ends. The length of the CDR3 is 12 residues. The germline CDR1 and CDR2 sequences are MNHEY and SVGEGT. In nucleotides, the CDR3 is TGTGCCAGCAGTTGGGGCCTCTACGAGCAGTACTTC. Translated, it gives CASSWGLYEQYF.

This chain connects TRBV7-2 to TRBJ2-5; D is perhaps TRBD1 (6 bases). The CDR3 totals 15 residues. V was shortened by 3 bases and J by 0 bases, with 11 bases between the two germline ends. Germline V lookup: CDR1 SGHTA, CDR2 FQGNSA. The CDR3 DNA reads TGTGCCAGCAGCTTTTCCGGACAGTACCAAGAGACCCAGTACTTC. As protein: CASSFSGQYQETQYF.

The chain uses TRBV5-6 and TRBJ1-2; 7 positions agree with TRBD1. The CDR3 runs to 14 residues. The junction had 12 bases not matched to a gene; V was cut back by 5 bases and J by 8 bases. Germline assignment: CDR1 SGHDT and CDR2 YYEEEE. This CDR3 reads CASRPTDRVGGYTF. CDR3 nucleotide sequence: TGTGCCAGCAGACCGACCGACAGGGTGGGAGGCTACACCTTC.

This clone has a handful of counts. This chain joins TRBV30 and TRBJ1-1; a weak D match, TRBD1 (6 bases). Looked up from germline, CDR1 is GTSNPN and CDR2 is SVGIG (reference sequence). Trimming left V 1 base short and J 0 bases short, with 15 bases between. The CDR3 covers 16 residues. CDR3 protein: CAWSGGHEFMNTEAFF. The CDR3 DNA follows: TGTGCCTGGAGTGGGGGACACGAATTCATGAACACTGAAGCTTTCTTT.

The chain carries TRBV18 and TRBJ2-7, with a tentative D call TRBD1 (6 bases). This CDR3 has 14 residues. V lost 3 bases and J lost 0, with 9 bases in between. CDR1 KGHSH and CDR2 LQKENI come from the germline V gene. CDR3 sequence (DNA): TGTGCCAGCTCACCCTTGGGGGCCTCCTACGAGCAGTACTTC. Encoded protein: CASSPLGASYEQYF.